This T cell receptor (beta chain) was obtained from a study of cytomegalovirus exposure and HLA in healthy donors. Study observations and caveats: As immune exposure information, only CMV serostatus was available.

Germline V lookup: CDR1 SEHNR, CDR2 FQNEAQ (reference sequence). This CDR3 is 13 amino acids long. Trimming cost V 8 bases and J 4 bases, with 14 bases left between them. There are a few counts of this clone. Its antigen is still unknown. PCR primers comprised 60 Vbeta and 13 Jbeta primers. Only in-frame clones appear in the TCRdb table, and some are missing; sequencing was by immunoSEQ multiplex PCR. The sample lists 100,000 to 150,000 clones; roughly 79% were seen once. This TCR came from a woman younger than 30 in good health and CMV-seronegative. The sample consisted of PBMCs. The chain joins TRBV7-9 to TRBJ1-1; D gene ambiguous. The CDR3 protein is CASVSGERTEAFF. The CDR3 DNA sequence: TGTGCCAGCGTTTCCGGGGAGCGCACTGAAGCTTTCTTT.